This is a list of T cell receptor beta chains from one sample in a study of response to subunit inactivated influenza vaccine. TCRdb independently ran MiXCR on the RT-PCR reads; one entry per CDR3 protein. The repertoire includes approximately 500,000 distinct CDR3 sequences, 12% to 15% of them detected once, and 11% sits in the top ten. This material consisted of PBMCs from blood, taken roughly 13 days after vaccination. These TCRs come from a man over 45 who received an inactivated influenza vaccine. Both conserved end residues are part of each CDR3. D genes are given only for firm matches. Only some rows state a clone size, as once, few, many or a class for expanded clones.

d_call	clone_size	v_call	j_call	cdr3_aa	cdr3_nt
NA	NA	TRBV4-3	TRBJ2-3	CASSQDRGPSDTQYF	TGCGCCAGCAGCCAAGACAGAGGGCCCTCAGATACGCAGTATTTT
NA	many	TRBV5-5	TRBJ1-5	CASSPGKTSNQPQHF	TGTGCCAGCAGCCCAGGGAAGACAAGCAATCAGCCCCAGCATTTT
NA	NA	TRBV7-9	TRBJ2-7	CASSSFIGVRNEQYF	TGTGCCAGCAGCTCGTTCATCGGGGTAAGGAACGAGCAGTACTTC
NA	few	TRBV4-1	TRBJ2-7	CASSQASQGYEQYF	TGCGCCAGCAGCCAAGCCAGTCAGGGTTACGAGCAGTACTTC
NA	few	TRBV3-1	TRBJ1-1	CASSQGTTRAEAFF	TGTGCCAGCAGCCAAGGGACCACCCGGGCTGAAGCTTTCTTT
NA	few	TRBV7-9	TRBJ1-4	CASSPGNEKLFF	TGTGCCAGCAGCCCGGGAAATGAAAAACTGTTTTTT
NA	NA	TRBV7-2	TRBJ1-4	CASSLAGWATNEKLFF	TGTGCCAGCAGCTTAGCTGGCTGGGCAACTAATGAAAAACTGTTTTTT
NA	NA	TRBV7-8	TRBJ2-1	CASSAWGYNEQFF	TGTGCCAGCAGCGCTTGGGGGTACAATGAGCAGTTCTTC
NA	few	TRBV6-1	TRBJ2-1	CASRMDGLPANEQFF	TGTGCCAGCAGGATGGACGGACTCCCCGCCAATGAGCAGTTCTTC
NA	NA	TRBV4-3	TRBJ1-2	CASSQAGGGYGYTF	TGCGCCAGCAGCCAAGCTGGGGGCGGCTATGGCTACACCTTC
NA	NA	TRBV5-1	TRBJ1-1	CASSFLRGSAGTEAFF	TGCGCCAGCAGCTTTTTGCGGGGATCAGCGGGCACTGAAGCTTTCTTT
TRBD1	NA	TRBV2	TRBJ2-7	CASRRDSTLSSYEQYF	TGTGCCAGCAGGAGGGACAGTACTCTGAGCTCCTACGAGCAGTACTTC
TRBD1	NA	TRBV6-1	TRBJ1-2	CASSTGQGLFGYGYTF	TGTGCCAGCAGTACAGGACAGGGGCTGTTTGGCTATGGCTACACCTTC
NA	NA	TRBV2	TRBJ2-1	CASREPGLSNEQFF	TGTGCCAGCAGGGAACCGGGACTCAGCAATGAGCAGTTCTTC
TRBD2	NA	TRBV7-9	TRBJ2-5	CASSLSGDQETQYF	TGTGCCAGCAGCTTGAGCGGGGACCAAGAGACCCAGTACTTC
NA	NA	TRBV30	TRBJ1-2	CAWSVNRFRVRYTF	TGTGCCTGGAGTGTAAACAGGTTTAGAGTTCGCTACACCTTC
TRBD2	few	TRBV30	TRBJ2-1	CAWSTGTSDYNEQFF	TGTGCCTGGAGCACCGGGACTAGCGACTACAATGAGCAGTTCTTC
NA	NA	TRBV7-6	TRBJ2-1	CASSSLGSRGNEQFF	TGTGCCAGCAGCTCCCTGGGGAGCAGGGGCAATGAGCAGTTCTTC
NA	NA	TRBV28	TRBJ2-3	CASSLIAGTTRGTQYF	TGTGCCAGCAGTTTAATTGCGGGAACCACACGGGGGACGCAGTATTTT
NA	NA	TRBV6-1	TRBJ2-1	CASSFRGGRAAVNEQFF	TGTGCCAGCAGCTTCCGGGGCGGAAGGGCGGCCGTCAATGAGCAGTTCTTC
NA	NA	TRBV12-3/TRBV12-4	TRBJ2-2	CASSLWQRELFF	TGTGCCAGCAGTTTGTGGCAACGGGAGCTGTTTTTT
NA	few	TRBV14	TRBJ2-3	CASSQETRTDTQYF	TGTGCCAGCAGCCAAGAGACTCGCACAGATACGCAGTATTTT
NA	many	TRBV12-3/TRBV12-4	TRBJ2-7	CASSSHVGWDANEQYF	TGTGCCAGCAGTTCCCACGTCGGATGGGACGCCAACGAGCAGTACTTC
NA	many	TRBV12-3/TRBV12-4	TRBJ2-5	CASSFFGETQYF	TGTGCCAGCAGTTTTTTTGGGGAGACCCAGTACTTC
TRBD2	NA	TRBV4-1	TRBJ2-5	CASSQGTGLEETQYF	TGCGCCAGCAGCCAAGGGACGGGACTAGAAGAGACCCAGTACTTC
NA	few	TRBV7-2	TRBJ2-7	CASSSYRGGYEQYF	TGTGCCAGCAGCTCTTACAGGGGAGGGTACGAGCAGTACTTC
TRBD1	NA	TRBV7-2	TRBJ1-2	CASSPGQGARGYTF	TGTGCCAGCAGCCCGGGACAGGGTGCCCGTGGCTACACCTTC
NA	many	TRBV5-1	TRBJ1-2	CASSLGSGDHYGYTF	TGCGCCAGCAGCTTGGGATCGGGGGACCACTATGGCTACACCTTC
TRBD2	few	TRBV20-1	TRBJ2-7	CSANGLEGYEQYF	TGCAGTGCTAACGGACTAGAAGGCTACGAGCAGTACTTC
NA	few	TRBV3-1	TRBJ1-1	CASSQFLGSSTSSEAFF	TGTGCCAGCAGCCAATTTTTGGGCAGTAGCACCTCTTCTGAAGCTTTCTTT
NA	NA	TRBV4-2	TRBJ2-1	CASSPEGAGAKNEQFF	TGTGCCAGCAGCCCTGAGGGTGCGGGGGCTAAGAATGAGCAGTTCTTC
NA	few	TRBV19	TRBJ2-1	CASSIPSEPEQFF	TGTGCCAGTAGTATACCTAGCGAACCAGAGCAGTTCTTC
NA	NA	TRBV11-2	TRBJ1-1	CASSLEGITEAFF	TGTGCCAGCAGCTTAGAAGGGATCACTGAAGCTTTCTTT
TRBD2	many	TRBV10-3	TRBJ2-1	CAIRRGLAGGNEQFF	TGTGCCATCCGAAGAGGACTAGCGGGGGGCAATGAGCAGTTCTTC
TRBD2	NA	TRBV27	TRBJ2-7	CASSPIAGSSPYEQYF	TGTGCCAGCAGCCCTATAGCGGGGAGTTCCCCCTACGAGCAGTACTTC
NA	NA	TRBV20-1	TRBJ1-1	CSAASPTSGTEAFF	TGCAGTGCTGCAAGTCCGACATCAGGCACTGAAGCTTTCTTT
TRBD2	many	TRBV5-6	TRBJ2-7	CASSLGLAGIYEQYF	TGTGCCAGCAGCTTAGGACTAGCGGGGATCTACGAGCAGTACTTC
TRBD2	NA	TRBV20-1	TRBJ2-3	CSARDPLAAEVPTDTQYF	TGCAGTGCTAGAGATCCCCTAGCGGCGGAGGTCCCCACAGATACGCAGTATTTT
NA	NA	TRBV5-6	TRBJ2-1	CASSLFGASSYNEQFF	TGTGCCAGCAGCTTGTTCGGGGCAAGCTCCTACAATGAGCAGTTCTTC
NA	few	TRBV5-6	TRBJ2-5	CASSLRTPQETQYF	TGTGCCAGCAGCCTGCGGACGCCTCAAGAGACCCAGTACTTC
NA	NA	TRBV7-3	TRBJ2-7	CASSLDGRGHEQYF	TGTGCCAGCAGCTTAGACGGCAGGGGACACGAGCAGTACTTC
NA	NA	TRBV7-9	TRBJ2-1	CASSASGPYRRFF	TGTGCCAGCAGCGCCTCCGGACCATACAGAAGGTTCTTC
TRBD2	once	TRBV20-1	TRBJ2-5	CCARDLRTSGGLETQYF	TGCTGTGCTAGAGATCTCCGGACTAGCGGGGGTCTGGAGACCCAGTACTTC
TRBD1	NA	TRBV12-3/TRBV12-4	TRBJ2-7	CASSGQGALNEQYF	TGTGCCAGCAGTGGACAGGGGGCGCTCAACGAGCAGTACTTC
NA	NA	TRBV20-1	TRBJ1-2	CSARDAGFYGYTF	TGCAGTGCTAGAGATGCGGGATTCTATGGCTACACCTTC
TRBD1	NA	TRBV5-5	TRBJ2-1	CASSFRPDRTGDREQFF	TGTGCCAGCAGCTTCCGGCCGGACAGGACGGGCGACAGGGAGCAGTTCTTC
NA	NA	TRBV5-5	TRBJ1-2	CASSFESGSNYGYTF	TGTGCCAGCAGCTTCGAGTCAGGAAGCAACTATGGCTACACCTTC
NA	NA	TRBV30	TRBJ2-2	CACIPGQNTGELFF	TGTGCCTGTATCCCGGGACAGAACACCGGGGAGCTGTTTTTT
TRBD2	few	TRBV6-1	TRBJ2-1	CASSGGTSGRAFQQFF	TGTGCCAGCAGTGGGGGGACTAGCGGGAGGGCGTTTCAGCAGTTCTTC
TRBD1	NA	TRBV5-1	TRBJ1-3	CASSAGTGLSNTIYF	TGCGCCAGCAGCGCCGGGACAGGATTATCTAACACCATATATTTT
TRBD2	NA	TRBV6-5	TRBJ2-1	CASSYSSVGPGGYNEQFF	TGTGCCAGCAGTTACTCTTCGGTGGGGCCGGGGGGCTACAATGAGCAGTTCTTC
TRBD2	few	TRBV29-1	TRBJ2-1	CSGRVTSEAGSYNEQFF	TGCAGCGGCAGAGTAACTAGCGAGGCCGGCTCCTACAATGAGCAGTTCTTC
TRBD1	many	TRBV9	TRBJ2-7	CASSVETGGTYEQYF	TGTGCCAGCAGCGTAGAGACAGGGGGCACCTACGAGCAGTACTTC
NA	few	TRBV20-1	TRBJ1-1	CSAPDSTLEAFF	TGCAGTGCGCCGGACAGTACCCTTGAAGCTTTCTTT
NA	few	TRBV29-1	TRBJ2-3	CSWGRSTDTQYF	TGCAGCTGGGGACGGAGCACAGATACGCAGTATTTT